This TCR beta chain was recovered during a study of T cells after posttransplantation cyclophosphamide. Study-level findings and limits: TRB overlap between skin or GI tissue T cells and blood was limited.

The CDR3 totals 15 residues. CDR1 is LNHDA, CDR2 SQIVND, per germline (reference sequence). J lost 3 bases, V lost 6 bases, and 6 bases had no gene match. Repertoires were generated with immunoSEQ multiplex PCR, while TCRdb's copy carries only in-frame clones and drops some. The sample shows approximately 40,000 clones, none of them appearing just once. This clone was observed many times. No antigen is known for it. This chain uses TRBV19 with TRBJ2-3; 10 bases are a match to TRBD1. What was sequenced was PBMCs. The receptor was isolated from a man aged 35 to 55 in good health, CMV-negative, and a related stem cell transplant donor. The CDR3 region is CASSRQGARTDTQYF. For the CDR3, the DNA is TGTGCCAGTAGCCGACAGGGGGCGCGGACAGATACGCAGTATTTT.